The present T cell receptor (beta chain) was sequenced within a study of post-analysis software for immune sequencing data. Study-wide results and caveats: Normalized Chao1 diversity was significantly reduced in patients versus controls. Patients had higher frequencies than controls of a handful of TRBV segments, including TRBV5-6, TRBV5-1 and TRBV20-1.

Unique molecular identifiers were carried by the TCR beta cDNA libraries. Using its own MiXCR run on the PCR reads, TCRdb lists one record per CDR3 protein. The data contain hundreds of thousands of distinct CDR3 sequences, 55% to 60% of them singletons. This CDR3 has 19 amino acids. V was trimmed by 2 bases and J by 5 bases, leaving 28 bases between them. A remark on this clonotype: The antigen is undetermined.

The chain couples TRBV6-7 to TRBJ2-7, with D maybe TRBD1 (7 bases). TRBV6-7 has ORF status, its function being uncertain. This TCR came from a girl aged 2 to 9 with multiple sclerosis. Sequencing used blood. The CDR3 is CASSYKTGRTYGELDEQYF. CDR3 DNA sequence: TGTGCCAGCAGTTACAAGACAGGGAGGACTTACGGGGAACTCGACGAGCAGTACTTC.